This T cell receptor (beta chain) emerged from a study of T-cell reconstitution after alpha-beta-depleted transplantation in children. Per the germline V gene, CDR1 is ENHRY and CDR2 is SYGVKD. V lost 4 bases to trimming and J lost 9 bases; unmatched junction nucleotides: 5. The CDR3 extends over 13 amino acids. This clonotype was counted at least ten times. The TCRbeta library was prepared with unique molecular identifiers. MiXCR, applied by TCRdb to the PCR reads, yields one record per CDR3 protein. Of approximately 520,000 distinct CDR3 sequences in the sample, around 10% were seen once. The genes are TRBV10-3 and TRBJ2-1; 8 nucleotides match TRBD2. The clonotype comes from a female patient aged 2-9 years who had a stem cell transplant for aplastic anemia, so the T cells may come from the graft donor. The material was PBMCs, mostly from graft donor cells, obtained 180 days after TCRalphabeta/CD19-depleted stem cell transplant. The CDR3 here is CAISAGTSSEQFF. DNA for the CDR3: TGTGCCATCAGTGCCGGGACTAGTAGTGAGCAGTTCTTC.